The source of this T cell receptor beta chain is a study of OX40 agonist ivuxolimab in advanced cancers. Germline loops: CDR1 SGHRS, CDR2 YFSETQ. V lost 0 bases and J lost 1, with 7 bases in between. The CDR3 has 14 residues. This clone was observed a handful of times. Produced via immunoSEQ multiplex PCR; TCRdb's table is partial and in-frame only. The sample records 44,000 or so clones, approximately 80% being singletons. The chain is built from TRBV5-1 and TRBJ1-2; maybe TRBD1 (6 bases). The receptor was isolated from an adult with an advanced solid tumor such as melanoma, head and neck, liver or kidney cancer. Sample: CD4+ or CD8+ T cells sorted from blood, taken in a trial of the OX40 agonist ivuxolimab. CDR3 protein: CASSLVQGNYGYTF. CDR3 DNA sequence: TGCGCCAGCAGCTTGGTACAGGGTAACTATGGCTACACCTTC.